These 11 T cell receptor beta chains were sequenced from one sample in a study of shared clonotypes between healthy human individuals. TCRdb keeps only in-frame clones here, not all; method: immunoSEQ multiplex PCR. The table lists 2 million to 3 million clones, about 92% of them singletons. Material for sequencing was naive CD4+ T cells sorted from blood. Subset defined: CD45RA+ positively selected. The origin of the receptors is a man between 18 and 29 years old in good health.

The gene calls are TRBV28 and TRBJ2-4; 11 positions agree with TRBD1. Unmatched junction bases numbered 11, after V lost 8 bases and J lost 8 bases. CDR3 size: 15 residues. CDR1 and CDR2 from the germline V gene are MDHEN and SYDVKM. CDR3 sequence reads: CASGRTGGGFDIQYF. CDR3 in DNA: TGTGCCAGCGGGCGGACAGGGGGCGGTTTTGACATTCAGTACTTC.

The CDR3 coding sequence is TGTGCCAGCAGGGACTCCGGGACTAGCGGGAGGGCGACAGATACGCAGTATTTT. Translating gives CASRDSGTSGRATDTQYF. The rearrangement uses TRBV5-6 and TRBJ2-3; 16 bases agree with TRBD2. The CDR3 is 18 amino acids. With 5 bases clipped from V and 3 bases from J, the junction kept 9 bases outside the gene matches. The germline CDR1 and CDR2 sequences are SGHDT and YYEEEE.

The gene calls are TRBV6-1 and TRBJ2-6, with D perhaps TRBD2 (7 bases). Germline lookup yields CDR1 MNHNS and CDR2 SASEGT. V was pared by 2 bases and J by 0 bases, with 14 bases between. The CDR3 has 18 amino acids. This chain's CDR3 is CASSEISGGLSGANVLTF. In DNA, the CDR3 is TGTGCCAGCAGTGAAATATCGGGGGGCCTCTCTGGGGCCAACGTCCTGACTTTC.

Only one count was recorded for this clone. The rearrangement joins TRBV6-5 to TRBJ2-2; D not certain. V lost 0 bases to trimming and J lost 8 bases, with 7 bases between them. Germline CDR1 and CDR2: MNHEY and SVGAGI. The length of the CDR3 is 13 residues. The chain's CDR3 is CASSYSGKGELFF. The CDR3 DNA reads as TGTGCCAGCAGTTACTCGGGAAAAGGGGAGCTGTTTTTT.

The CDR3 nucleotides are TGCGCCAGCAGCTTCATAGCTGGGACAGGACCCCTCACCGGGGAGCTGTTTTTT. Residues: CASSFIAGTGPLTGELFF. The chain joins TRBV5-1 to TRBJ2-2; 8 positions match TRBD1. Germline V gene sequence: CDR1 SGHRS, CDR2 YFSETQ. Trimming at V came to 2 bases and at J to 4 bases, leaving 13 bases not matched to a gene. This CDR3 spans 18 amino acids. Looking up the rest from reference TRBV5-1 and TRBJ2-2 gives the full variable domain: KAGVTQTPRYLIKTRGQQVTLSCSPISGHRSVSWYQQTPGQGLQFLFEYFSETQRNKGNFPGRFSGRQFSNSRSEMNVSTLELGDSALYLCASSFIAGTGPLTGELFFGEGSRLTVL.

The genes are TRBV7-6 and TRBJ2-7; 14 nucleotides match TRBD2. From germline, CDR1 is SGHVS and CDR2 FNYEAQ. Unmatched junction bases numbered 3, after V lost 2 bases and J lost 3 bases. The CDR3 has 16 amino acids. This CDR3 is CASSLTGTSGGYEQYF. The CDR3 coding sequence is TGTGCCAGCAGCTTAACCGGGACTAGCGGGGGCTACGAGCAGTACTTC. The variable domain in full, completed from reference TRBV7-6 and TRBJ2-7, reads GAGVSQSPRYKVTKRGQDVALRCDPISGHVSLYWYRQALGQGPEFLTYFNYEAQQDKSGLPNDRFSAERPEGSISTLTIQRTEQRDSAMYRCASSLTGTSGGYEQYFGPGTRLTVT.

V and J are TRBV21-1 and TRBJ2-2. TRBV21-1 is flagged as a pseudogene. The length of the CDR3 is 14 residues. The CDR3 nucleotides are TGTGCCAGCAGCAGGGACCTAAAGAGCGGGGAGCTGTTTTTT. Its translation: CASSRDLKSGELFF.

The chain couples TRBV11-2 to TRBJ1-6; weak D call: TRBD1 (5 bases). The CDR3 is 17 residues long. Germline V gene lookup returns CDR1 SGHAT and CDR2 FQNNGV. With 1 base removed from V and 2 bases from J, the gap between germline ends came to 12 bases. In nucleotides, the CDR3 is TGTGCCAGCAGCTTAGGAGGCAGGGTTGCCTATAATTCACCCCTCCACTTT. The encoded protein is CASSLGGRVAYNSPLHF.

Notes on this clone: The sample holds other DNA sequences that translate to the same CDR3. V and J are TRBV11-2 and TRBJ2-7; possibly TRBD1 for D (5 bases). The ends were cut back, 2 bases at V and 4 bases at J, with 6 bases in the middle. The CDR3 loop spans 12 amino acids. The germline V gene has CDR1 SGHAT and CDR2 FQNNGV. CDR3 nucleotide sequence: TGTGCCAGCAGCTTAAGGGGTTACGAGCAGTACTTC. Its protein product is CASSLRGYEQYF. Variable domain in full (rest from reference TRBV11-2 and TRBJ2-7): EAGVAQSPRYKIIEKRQSVAFWCNPISGHATLYWYQQILGQGPKLLIQFQNNGVVDDSQLPKDRFSAERLKGVDSTLKIQPAKLEDSAVYLCASSLRGYEQYFGPGTRLTVT.

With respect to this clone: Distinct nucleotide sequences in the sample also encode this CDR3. The CDR3 nucleotides are TGTGCCAGCAGTTTGTATCCGGGTTACGAGCAGTACTTC. Protein product: CASSLYPGYEQYF. The V call is TRBV27, the J call TRBJ2-7; no reliable D call. The germline V gene has CDR1 MNHEY and CDR2 SMNVEV (reference sequence). Trimming stripped 3 bases from V and 4 bases from J, with 10 bases between. CDR3 length: 13 amino acids.

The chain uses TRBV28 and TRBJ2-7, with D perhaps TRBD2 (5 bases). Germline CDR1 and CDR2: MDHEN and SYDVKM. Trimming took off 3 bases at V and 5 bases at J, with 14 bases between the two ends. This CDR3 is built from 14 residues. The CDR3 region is CASSFSTSIDEQYF. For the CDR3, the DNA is TGTGCCAGCAGTTTCTCCACTAGTATCGACGAGCAGTACTTC.